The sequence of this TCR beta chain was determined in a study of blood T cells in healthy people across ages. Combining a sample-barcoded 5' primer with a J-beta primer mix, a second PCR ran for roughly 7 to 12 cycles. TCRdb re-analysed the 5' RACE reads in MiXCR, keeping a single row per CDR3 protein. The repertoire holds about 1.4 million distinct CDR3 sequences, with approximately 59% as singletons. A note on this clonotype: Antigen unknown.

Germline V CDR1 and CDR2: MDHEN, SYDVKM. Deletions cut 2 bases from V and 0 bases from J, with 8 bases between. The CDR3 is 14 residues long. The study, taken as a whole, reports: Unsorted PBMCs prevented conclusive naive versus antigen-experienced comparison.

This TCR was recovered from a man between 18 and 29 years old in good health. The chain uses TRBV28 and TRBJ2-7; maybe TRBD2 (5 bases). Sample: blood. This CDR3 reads CASSLMRVSYEQYF. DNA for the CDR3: TGTGCCAGCAGTTTAATGCGGGTCTCCTACGAGCAGTACTTC.